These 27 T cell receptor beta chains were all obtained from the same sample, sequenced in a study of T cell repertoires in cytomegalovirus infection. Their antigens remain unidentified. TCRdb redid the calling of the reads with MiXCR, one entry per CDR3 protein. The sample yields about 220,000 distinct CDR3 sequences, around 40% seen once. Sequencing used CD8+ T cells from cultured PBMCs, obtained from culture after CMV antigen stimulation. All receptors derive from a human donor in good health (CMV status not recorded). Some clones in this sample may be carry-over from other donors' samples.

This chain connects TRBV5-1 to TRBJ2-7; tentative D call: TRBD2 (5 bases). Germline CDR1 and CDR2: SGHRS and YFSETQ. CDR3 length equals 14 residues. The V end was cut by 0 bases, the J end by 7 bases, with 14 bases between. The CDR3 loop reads CASSLEASLLEQYF. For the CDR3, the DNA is TGCGCCAGCAGCTTGGAGGCTAGCTTACTTGAGCAGTACTTC.

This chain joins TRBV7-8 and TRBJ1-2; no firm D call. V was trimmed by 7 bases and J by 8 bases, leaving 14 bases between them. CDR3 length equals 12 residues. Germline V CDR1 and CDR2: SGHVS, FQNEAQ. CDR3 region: CASIFVVGGYTF. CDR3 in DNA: TGTGCCAGCATCTTTGTCGTAGGGGGCTACACCTTC.

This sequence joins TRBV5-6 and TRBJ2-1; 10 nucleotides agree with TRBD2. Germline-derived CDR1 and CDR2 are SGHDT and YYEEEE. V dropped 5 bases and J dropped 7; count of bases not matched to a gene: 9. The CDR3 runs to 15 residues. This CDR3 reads CASRLSSGRTNEQFF. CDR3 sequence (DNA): TGTGCCAGCAGACTGAGTAGCGGGAGGACGAATGAGCAGTTCTTC.

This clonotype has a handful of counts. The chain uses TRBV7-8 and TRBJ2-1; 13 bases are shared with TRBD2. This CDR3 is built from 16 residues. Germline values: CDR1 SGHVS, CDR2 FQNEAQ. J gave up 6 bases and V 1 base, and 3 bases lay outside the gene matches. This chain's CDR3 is CASSLGLAGGSNEQFF. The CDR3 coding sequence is TGTGCCAGCAGCTTAGGACTAGCGGGAGGTAGCAATGAGCAGTTCTTC.

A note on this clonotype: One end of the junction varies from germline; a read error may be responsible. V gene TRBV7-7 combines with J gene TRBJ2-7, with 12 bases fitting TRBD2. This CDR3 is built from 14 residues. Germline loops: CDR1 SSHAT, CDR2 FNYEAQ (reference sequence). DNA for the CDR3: TGTGCTAGCAGCCCGCGACTAGCGGGAGACGAGCAGTACTTC. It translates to CASSPRLAGDEQYF.

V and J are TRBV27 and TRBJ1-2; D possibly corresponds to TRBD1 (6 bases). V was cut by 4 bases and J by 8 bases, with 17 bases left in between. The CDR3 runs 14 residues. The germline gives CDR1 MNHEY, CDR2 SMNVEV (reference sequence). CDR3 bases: TGTGCCAGCAGTTCGGGGGGGGGCGCGCTGGGCTACACCTTC. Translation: CASSSGGGALGYTF.

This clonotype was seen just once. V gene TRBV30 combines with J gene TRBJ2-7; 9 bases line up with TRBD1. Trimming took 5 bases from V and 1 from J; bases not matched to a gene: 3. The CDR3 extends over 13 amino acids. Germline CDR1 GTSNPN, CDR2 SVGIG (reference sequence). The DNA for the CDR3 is TGTGCCTGGTACAGGGGGCCTTCCTACGAGCAGTACTTC. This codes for CAWYRGPSYEQYF. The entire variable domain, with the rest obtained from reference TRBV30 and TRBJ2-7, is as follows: SQTIHQWPATLVQPVGSPLSLECTVEGTSNPNLYWYRQAAGRGLQLLFYSVGIGQISSEVPQNLSASRPQDRQFILSSKKLLLSDSGFYLCAWYRGPSYEQYFGPGTRLTVT.

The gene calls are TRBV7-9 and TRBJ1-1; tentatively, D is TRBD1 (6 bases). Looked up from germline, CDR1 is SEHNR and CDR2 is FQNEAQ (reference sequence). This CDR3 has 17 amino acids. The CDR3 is CVRSSSTRGVGDPEAFF. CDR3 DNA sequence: TGTGTCAGAAGCTCGTCGACAAGGGGGGTAGGGGATCCTGAAGCTTTCTTT.

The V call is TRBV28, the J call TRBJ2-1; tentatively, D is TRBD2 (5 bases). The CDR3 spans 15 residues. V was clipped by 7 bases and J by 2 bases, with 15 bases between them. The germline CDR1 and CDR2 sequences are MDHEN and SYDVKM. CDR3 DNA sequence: TGTGCCAGCAACGTACCGGGGTACGCCTACAATGAGCAGTTCTTC. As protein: CASNVPGYAYNEQFF.

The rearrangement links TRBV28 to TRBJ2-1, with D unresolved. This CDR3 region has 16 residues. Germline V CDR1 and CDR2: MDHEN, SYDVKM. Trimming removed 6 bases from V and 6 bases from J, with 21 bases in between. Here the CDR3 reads CASSVPPQSLLNEQFF. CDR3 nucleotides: TGTGCCAGCAGCGTGCCCCCTCAATCCCTTCTCAATGAGCAGTTCTTC. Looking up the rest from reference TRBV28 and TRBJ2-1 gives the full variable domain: DVKVTQSSRYLVKRTGEKVFLECVQDMDHENMFWYRQDPGLGLRLIYFSYDVKMKEKGDIPEGYSVSREKKERFSLILESASTNQTSMYLCASSVPPQSLLNEQFFGPGTRLTVL.

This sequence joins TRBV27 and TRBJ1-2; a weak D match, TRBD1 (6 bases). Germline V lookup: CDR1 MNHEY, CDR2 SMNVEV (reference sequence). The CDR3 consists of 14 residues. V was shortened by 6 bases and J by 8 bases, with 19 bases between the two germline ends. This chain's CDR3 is CASRSGGGGRGYTF. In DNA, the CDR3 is TGTGCCAGCAGATCCGGTGGGGGCGGAAGGGGCTACACCTTC.

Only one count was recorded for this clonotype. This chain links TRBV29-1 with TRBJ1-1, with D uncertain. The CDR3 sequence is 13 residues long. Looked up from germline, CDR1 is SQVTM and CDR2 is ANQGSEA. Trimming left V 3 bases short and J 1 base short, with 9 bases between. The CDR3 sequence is CSVEDGGNTEAFF. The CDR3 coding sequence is TGCAGCGTTGAGGACGGTGGGAACACTGAAGCTTTCTTT.

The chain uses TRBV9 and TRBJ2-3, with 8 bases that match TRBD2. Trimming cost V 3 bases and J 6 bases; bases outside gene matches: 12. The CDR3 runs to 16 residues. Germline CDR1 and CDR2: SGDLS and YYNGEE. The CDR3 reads CASSARERGPGDTQYF. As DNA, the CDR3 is TGTGCCAGCAGCGCACGAGAGCGGGGGCCGGGGGATACGCAGTATTTT.

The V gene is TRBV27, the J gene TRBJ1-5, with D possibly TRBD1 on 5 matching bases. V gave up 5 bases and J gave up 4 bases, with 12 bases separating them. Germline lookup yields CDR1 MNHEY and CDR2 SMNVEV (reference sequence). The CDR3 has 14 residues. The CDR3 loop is CASSRRGSNQPQHF. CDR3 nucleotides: TGTGCCAGCAGTCGGAGGGGTAGTAATCAGCCCCAGCATTTT.

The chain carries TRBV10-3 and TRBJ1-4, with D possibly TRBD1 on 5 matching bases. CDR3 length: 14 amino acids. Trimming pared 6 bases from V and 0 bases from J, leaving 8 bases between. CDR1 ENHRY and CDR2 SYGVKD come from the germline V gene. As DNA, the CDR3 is TGTGCCATCAGGGGGACCGCAACTAATGAAAAACTGTTTTTT. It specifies CAIRGTATNEKLFF.

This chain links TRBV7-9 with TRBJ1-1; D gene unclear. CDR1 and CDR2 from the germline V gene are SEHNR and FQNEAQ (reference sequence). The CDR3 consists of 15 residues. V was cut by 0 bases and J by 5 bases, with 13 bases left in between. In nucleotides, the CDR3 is TGTGCCAGCAGCTTAGCTGTGTTGGGTGGGACTGAAGCTTTCTTT. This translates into CASSLAVLGGTEAFF.

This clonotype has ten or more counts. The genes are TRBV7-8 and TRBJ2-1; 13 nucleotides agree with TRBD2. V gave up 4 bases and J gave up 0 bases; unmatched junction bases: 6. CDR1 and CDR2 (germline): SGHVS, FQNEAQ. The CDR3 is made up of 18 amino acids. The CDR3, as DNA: TGTGCCAGCAGCTCTTTGACTAGCGGGGGGCCCTCCTACAATGAGCAGTTCTTC. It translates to CASSSLTSGGPSYNEQFF.

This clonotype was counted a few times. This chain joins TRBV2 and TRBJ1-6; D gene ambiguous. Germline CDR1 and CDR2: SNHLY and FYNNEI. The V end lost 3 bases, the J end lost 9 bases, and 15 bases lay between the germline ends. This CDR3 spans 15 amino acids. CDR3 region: CASSDLPRASSPLHF. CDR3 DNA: TGTGCCAGCAGTGACTTGCCTCGGGCGAGTTCACCCCTCCACTTT.

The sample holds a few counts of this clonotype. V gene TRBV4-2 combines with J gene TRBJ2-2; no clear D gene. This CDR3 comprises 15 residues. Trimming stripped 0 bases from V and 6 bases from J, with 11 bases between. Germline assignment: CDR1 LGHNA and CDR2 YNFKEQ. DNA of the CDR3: TGTGCCAGCAGCCAAGACAATGGCGTGGCCGGGGAGCTGTTTTTT. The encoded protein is CASSQDNGVAGELFF.

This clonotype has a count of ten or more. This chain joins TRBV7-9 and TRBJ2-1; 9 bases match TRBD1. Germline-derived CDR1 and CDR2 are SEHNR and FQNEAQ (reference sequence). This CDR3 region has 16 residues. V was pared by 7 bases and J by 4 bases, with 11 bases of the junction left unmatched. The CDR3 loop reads CASTLGTGTFYNEQFF. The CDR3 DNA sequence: TGTGCCAGCACCCTAGGGACAGGGACTTTTTACAATGAGCAGTTCTTC. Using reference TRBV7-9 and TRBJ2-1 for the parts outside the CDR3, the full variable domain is DTGVSQNPRHKITKRGQNVTFRCDPISEHNRLYWYRQTLGQGPEFLTYFQNEAQLEKSRLLSDRFSAERPKGSFSTLEIQRTEQGDSAMYLCASTLGTGTFYNEQFFGPGTRLTVL.

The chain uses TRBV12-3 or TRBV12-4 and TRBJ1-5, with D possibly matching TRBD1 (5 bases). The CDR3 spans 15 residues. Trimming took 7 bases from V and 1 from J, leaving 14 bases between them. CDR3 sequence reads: CASTSTDFSNQPQHF. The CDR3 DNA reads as TGTGCCAGCACCTCGACAGACTTCAGCAATCAGCCCCAGCATTTT.

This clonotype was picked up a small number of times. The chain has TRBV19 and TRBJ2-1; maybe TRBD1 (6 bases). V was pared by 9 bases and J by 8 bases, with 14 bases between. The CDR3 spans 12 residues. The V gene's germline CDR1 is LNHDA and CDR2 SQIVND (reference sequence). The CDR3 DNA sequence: TGTGCCAGCCGACAGGCCCCCGATGAGCAGTTCTTC. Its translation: CASRQAPDEQFF.

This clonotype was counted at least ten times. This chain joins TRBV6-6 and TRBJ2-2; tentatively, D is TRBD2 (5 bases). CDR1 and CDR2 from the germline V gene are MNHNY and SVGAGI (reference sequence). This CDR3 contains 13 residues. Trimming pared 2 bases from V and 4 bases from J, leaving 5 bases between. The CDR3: CASSYGSTGELFF. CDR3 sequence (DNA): TGTGCCAGCAGTTACGGGAGCACCGGGGAGCTGTTTTTT.

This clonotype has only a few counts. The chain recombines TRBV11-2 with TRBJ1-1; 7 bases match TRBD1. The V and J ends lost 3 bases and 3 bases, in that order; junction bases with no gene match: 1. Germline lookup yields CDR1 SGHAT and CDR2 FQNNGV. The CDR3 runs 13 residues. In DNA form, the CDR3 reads TGTGCCAGCAGCTTCGGGACAGACACTGAAGCTTTCTTT. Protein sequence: CASSFGTDTEAFF.

CDR3 in DNA: TGCAGTGCTAGGCGACTAGCGGGAGCCGGCGACACCGGGGAGCTGTTTTTT. Translating it yields CSARRLAGAGDTGELFF. The chain joins TRBV20-1 to TRBJ2-2; 12 bases map to TRBD2. V was clipped by 3 bases and J by 3 bases; unmatched bases: 8. The CDR3 is 17 residues long. Germline CDR1 DFQATT, CDR2 SNEGSKA (reference sequence).

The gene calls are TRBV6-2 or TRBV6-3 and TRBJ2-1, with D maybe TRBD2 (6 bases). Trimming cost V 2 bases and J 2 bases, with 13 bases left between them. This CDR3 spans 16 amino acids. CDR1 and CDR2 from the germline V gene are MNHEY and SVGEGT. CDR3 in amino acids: CASSYPTRRPYNEQFF. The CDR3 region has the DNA TGTGCCAGCAGTTACCCGACTAGGCGCCCCTACAATGAGCAGTTCTTC.

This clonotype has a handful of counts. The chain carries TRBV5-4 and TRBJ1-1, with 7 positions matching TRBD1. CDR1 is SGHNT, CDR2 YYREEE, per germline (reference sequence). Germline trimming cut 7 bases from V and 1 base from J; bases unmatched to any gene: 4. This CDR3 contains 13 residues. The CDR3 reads CASSGQPNTEAFF. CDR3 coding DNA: TGTGCCAGCTCGGGACAGCCGAACACTGAAGCTTTCTTT.